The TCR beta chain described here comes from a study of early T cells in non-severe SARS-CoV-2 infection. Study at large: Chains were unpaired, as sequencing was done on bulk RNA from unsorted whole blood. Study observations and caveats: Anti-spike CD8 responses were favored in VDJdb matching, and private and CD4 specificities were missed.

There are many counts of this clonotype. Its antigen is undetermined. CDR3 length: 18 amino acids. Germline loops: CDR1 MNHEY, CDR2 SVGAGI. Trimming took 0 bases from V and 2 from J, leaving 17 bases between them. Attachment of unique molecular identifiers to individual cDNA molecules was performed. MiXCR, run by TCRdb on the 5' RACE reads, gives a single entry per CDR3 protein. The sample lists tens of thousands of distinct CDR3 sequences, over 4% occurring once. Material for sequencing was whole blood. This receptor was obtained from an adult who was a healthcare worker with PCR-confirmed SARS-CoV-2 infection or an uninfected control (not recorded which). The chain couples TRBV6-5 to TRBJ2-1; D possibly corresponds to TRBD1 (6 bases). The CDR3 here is CASSYSAGDISTYNEQFF. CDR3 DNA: TGTGCCAGCAGTTACTCGGCAGGGGATATTAGCACCTACAATGAGCAGTTCTTC.